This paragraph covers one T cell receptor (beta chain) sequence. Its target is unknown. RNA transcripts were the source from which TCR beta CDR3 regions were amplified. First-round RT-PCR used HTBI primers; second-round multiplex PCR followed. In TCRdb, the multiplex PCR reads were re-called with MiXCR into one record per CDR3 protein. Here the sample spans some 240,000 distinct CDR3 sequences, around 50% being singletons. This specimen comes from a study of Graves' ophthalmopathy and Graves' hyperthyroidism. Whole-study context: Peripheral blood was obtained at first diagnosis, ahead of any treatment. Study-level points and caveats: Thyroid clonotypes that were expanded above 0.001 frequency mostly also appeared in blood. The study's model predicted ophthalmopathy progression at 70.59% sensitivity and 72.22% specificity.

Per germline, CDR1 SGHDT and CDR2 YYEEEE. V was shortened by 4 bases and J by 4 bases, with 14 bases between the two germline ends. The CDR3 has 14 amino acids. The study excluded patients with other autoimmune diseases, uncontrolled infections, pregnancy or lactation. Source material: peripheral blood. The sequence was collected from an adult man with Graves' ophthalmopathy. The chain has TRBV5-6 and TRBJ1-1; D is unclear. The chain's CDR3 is CASSQRREGTEAFF. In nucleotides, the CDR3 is TGTGCCAGCAGCCAACGAAGGGAGGGCACTGAAGCTTTCTTT.